One sample yielded the 32 T cell receptor beta chains listed below, sequenced in a study of cytomegalovirus exposure and HLA in healthy donors. Primers: 60 Vbeta forward and 13 Jbeta reverse. Using immunoSEQ multiplex PCR, the repertoire was profiled, and TCRdb retains in-frame clones only, with some absent. The table lists about 160,000 clones, around 72% of them singletons, with 2.5% in the top ten. The material sequenced was PBMCs. These receptors all come from a female donor in good health and CMV-seronegative.

This chain joins TRBV28 and TRBJ2-5; possibly TRBD1 for D (5 bases). Trimming pared 3 bases from V and 4 bases from J, leaving 18 bases between. Germline V gene lookup returns CDR1 MDHEN and CDR2 SYDVKM. This CDR3 has 16 residues. The CDR3 sequence is CASSFAGAGSRETQYF. The DNA for the CDR3 is TGTGCCAGCAGTTTCGCTGGGGCAGGGTCGCGAGAGACCCAGTACTTC.

This chain links TRBV27 with TRBJ2-2; 10 nucleotides agree with TRBD2. The CDR3 is made up of 16 amino acids. The V and J ends lost 0 bases and 8 bases, in that order; junction bases with no gene match: 6. CDR1 is MNHEY, CDR2 SMNVEV, per germline (reference sequence). The CDR3 DNA reads TGTGCCAGCAGTTTATCGGGGAGCGGGAGGGGGGGGGAGCTGTTTTTT. Its translation: CASSLSGSGRGGELFF.

The rearrangement uses TRBV7-2 and TRBJ2-1, with 7 bases fitting TRBD1. This CDR3 has 15 amino acids. Germline lookup yields CDR1 SGHTA and CDR2 FQGNSA. V shed 5 bases and J 0 bases; nucleotides not matched to a gene: 4. The CDR3 here is CASSARGSSYNEQFF. Written as DNA, the CDR3 is TGTGCCAGCAGCGCCAGGGGGAGCTCCTACAATGAGCAGTTCTTC.

The chain combines TRBV7-6 with TRBJ2-2; a possible D gene is TRBD1 (6 bases). With 5 bases removed from V and 7 bases from J, the gap between germline ends came to 17 bases. The V gene's germline CDR1 is SGHVS and CDR2 FNYEAQ. This CDR3 comprises 15 residues. CDR3 sequence reads: CASSPDSHGYGELFF. The CDR3 DNA sequence: TGTGCCAGCAGCCCGGACAGCCATGGATACGGGGAGCTGTTTTTT.

This rearrangement joins TRBV6-4 to TRBJ2-2, with D unclear. CDR1 is MRHNA and CDR2 is SNTAGT in the germline V gene. CDR3 length equals 13 residues. The V end was cut by 4 bases, the J end by 5 bases, with 8 bases between. The CDR3 protein is CASSAHGTGELFF. The CDR3 DNA reads as TGTGCCAGCAGTGCTCACGGGACCGGGGAGCTGTTTTTT.

J is TRBJ1-1 and V is TRBV2, with TRBD1 matching 8 bases. The CDR3 is 14 amino acids. V lost 4 bases to trimming and J lost 2 bases; unmatched junction nucleotides: 3. Germline CDR1 and CDR2: SNHLY and FYNNEI. CDR3: CASSGAGGNTEAFF. The CDR3 DNA is TGTGCCAGCAGTGGGGCAGGGGGCAACACTGAAGCTTTCTTT.

This chain connects TRBV5-4 to TRBJ2-5; D might be TRBD2 (5 bases). Germline assignment: CDR1 SGHNT and CDR2 YYREEE (reference sequence). Trimming left V 0 bases short and J 5 bases short, with 14 bases between. The CDR3 loop spans 15 amino acids. CDR3 in amino acids: CASSLASGGGETQYF. Written as DNA, the CDR3 is TGTGCCAGCAGCTTGGCCTCTGGCGGCGGGGAGACCCAGTACTTC.

The V gene is TRBV7-3, the J gene TRBJ2-1; D might be TRBD1 (5 bases). The germline V gene has CDR1 SGHTA and CDR2 FQGTGA. This CDR3 has 15 amino acids. Trimming removed 4 bases at V and 2 bases at J, with 12 bases between. CDR3 bases: TGTGCCAGCAGCTCACAGGCCCTAACCTACAATGAGCAGTTCTTC. Translated: CASSSQALTYNEQFF.

The CDR3 spells CSVEAAEGIGEKLFF. CDR3 nucleotide sequence: TGCAGCGTTGAAGCGGCCGAGGGAATCGGTGAAAAACTGTTTTTT. J is TRBJ1-4 and V is TRBV29-1; D unclear. The ends were cut back, 1 base at V and 7 bases at J, with 16 bases in the middle. CDR3 size: 15 residues. Germline lookup yields CDR1 SQVTM and CDR2 ANQGSEA.

The rearrangement joins TRBV6-5 to TRBJ1-2; 9 nucleotides match TRBD1. The CDR3 is 14 amino acids. Per the germline V gene, CDR1 is MNHEY and CDR2 is SVGAGI. The J segment lost 7 bases and the V segment lost 7 bases, leaving 10 bases of the junction unmatched. CDR3 in DNA: TGTGCCAGCAACCCAGGACAGGGGAGGAGTGGCTACACCTTC. Residues: CASNPGQGRSGYTF.

This clone was seen only a few times. The gene calls are TRBV28 and TRBJ2-1; 7 bases fit TRBD2. The CDR3 is made up of 15 amino acids. Trimming cost V 7 bases and J 1 base; bases outside gene matches: 7. Germline loops: CDR1 MDHEN, CDR2 SYDVKM. CDR3 coding DNA: TGTGCCAGCACCTGGGGGACTACGTCCTACAATGAGCAGTTCTTC. Encoded protein: CASTWGTTSYNEQFF.

The chain uses TRBV15 and TRBJ2-3; a possible D gene is TRBD2 (6 bases). The CDR3 consists of 15 residues. Trimming shortened V by 5 bases and J by 2 bases, and 14 bases separated the two germline ends. The germline V gene has CDR1 LNHNV and CDR2 YYDKDF (reference sequence). The CDR3 region is CATSPGGLNTDTQYF. The CDR3 DNA follows: TGTGCCACCAGCCCCGGGGGACTCAACACAGATACGCAGTATTTT.

This chain joins TRBV28 and TRBJ1-1, with TRBD1 identical over 8 bases. The CDR3 totals 14 residues. Germline V lookup: CDR1 MDHEN, CDR2 SYDVKM. J gave up 8 bases and V 7 bases, and 12 bases lay outside the gene matches. In DNA form, the CDR3 reads TGTGCCAGCAATCCCCCAACGGACAGGGAAGAAGCTTTCTTT. This gives the protein CASNPPTDREEAFF.

The V and J genes are TRBV25-1 and TRBJ1-1; 7 positions match TRBD1. V trimming: 3 bases; J trimming: 8 bases; junction bases outside the gene matches: 12. The germline V gene encodes CDR1 MGHDK and CDR2 SYGVNS. This CDR3 has 15 residues. The CDR3 spells CASSDPKGDSTEAFF. The CDR3 coding sequence is TGTGCCAGCAGTGATCCAAAGGGGGACAGCACCGAAGCTTTCTTT.

The chain joins TRBV19 to TRBJ1-4; D gene uncertain. V lost 5 bases and J 7 bases, leaving 14 bases between the germline ends. The CDR3 has 14 residues. The germline V gene encodes CDR1 LNHDA and CDR2 SQIVND (reference sequence). The CDR3: CASSWLLGSEKLFF. CDR3 bases: TGTGCCAGTAGTTGGCTGCTTGGGAGTGAAAAACTGTTTTTT.

V gene TRBV5-1 combines with J gene TRBJ1-2, with D hard to call. The CDR3 totals 14 residues. V shed 0 bases and J shed 4 bases, with 10 bases lying between them. Germline V gives CDR1 SGHRS, CDR2 YFSETQ. The CDR3 region has the DNA TGCGCCAGCAGCTTGGCGACTAGCAGCTATGGCTACACCTTC. It codes for CASSLATSSYGYTF.

This clone was seen just once. The chain joins TRBV27 to TRBJ2-2, with D perhaps matching TRBD1 (5 bases). Trimming stripped 2 bases from V and 1 base from J, with 14 bases between. There are 17 residues in the CDR3. Germline V gives CDR1 MNHEY, CDR2 SMNVEV (reference sequence). Written as DNA, the CDR3 is TGTGCCAGCAGTTTAAAGGCTCTCAGGGAGAACACCGGGGAGCTGTTTTTT. It codes for CASSLKALRENTGELFF.

There are a few counts of this clone. This chain uses TRBV5-1 with TRBJ2-2; TRBD2 matches 13 bases. Trimming cost V 6 bases and J 5 bases; bases outside gene matches: 10. CDR1 and CDR2 from the germline V gene are SGHRS and YFSETQ. This CDR3 spans 17 amino acids. The CDR3 bases are TGCGCCAGCAAAGGACGGACTAGCGGGAGATATACCGGGGAGCTGTTTTTT. Its translation is CASKGRTSGRYTGELFF.

The V gene is TRBV2, the J gene TRBJ2-5; TRBD1 matches at 8 bases. Germline trimming cut 8 bases from V and 3 bases from J; bases unmatched to any gene: 11. There are 15 residues in the CDR3. CDR1 and CDR2 from the germline V gene are SNHLY and FYNNEI. CDR3 nucleotide sequence: TGTGCCAGCGCGGAGACAGGGGTGTTAGAAGAGACCCAGTACTTC. Protein product: CASAETGVLEETQYF. Based on the CDR3 plus reference TRBV2 and TRBJ2-5, the full variable domain is EPEVTQTPSHQVTQMGQEVILRCVPISNHLYFYWYRQILGQKVEFLVSFYNNEISEKSEIFDDQFSVERPDGSNFTLKIRSTKLEDSAMYFCASAETGVLEETQYFGPGTRLLVL.

The chain recombines TRBV7-6 with TRBJ1-2; D might be TRBD1 (6 bases). From germline, CDR1 is SGHVS and CDR2 FNYEAQ. V was cut by 1 base and J by 2 bases, with 8 bases left in between. CDR3 size: 14 residues. CDR3 in DNA: TGTGCCAGCAGCTTAGATCAGGGGAACTATGGCTACACCTTC. It specifies CASSLDQGNYGYTF.

This rearrangement joins TRBV7-2 to TRBJ2-3, with 10 bases fitting TRBD1. Trimming at V came to 4 bases and at J to 0 bases, leaving 4 bases not matched to a gene. The CDR3 is made up of 16 amino acids. Germline CDR1 and CDR2: SGHTA and FQGNSA. For the CDR3, the DNA is TGTGCCAGCAGCTACCGGACAGGGGGAAGCACAGATACGCAGTATTTT. Its protein product is CASSYRTGGSTDTQYF.

CDR3 amino acids: CASSISGQGRNEQFF. CDR3 bases: TGTGCCAGTAGTATTTCGGGACAGGGTAGGAATGAGCAGTTCTTC. This sequence joins TRBV19 and TRBJ2-1; 9 bases are shared with TRBD1. The V gene end was trimmed by 3 bases and the J gene end by 7 bases; junction bases not matched to a gene: 7. Looked up from germline, CDR1 is LNHDA and CDR2 is SQIVND (reference sequence). This CDR3 is 15 amino acids long.

The genes are TRBV2 and TRBJ2-7; 8 bases fit TRBD2. V dropped 6 bases and J dropped 6; count of bases not matched to a gene: 7. The CDR3 extends over 13 amino acids. CDR1 and CDR2 (germline): SNHLY, FYNNEI. The CDR3 coding sequence is TGTGCCAGCAGGACGGGACTAGAGGTCGAGCAGTACTTC. Translation: CASRTGLEVEQYF.

The CDR3 coding sequence is TGCGCCAGCAGCCAAGCCTCGGGACAGAACACCGGGGAGCTGTTTTTT. Translated: CASSQASGQNTGELFF. This chain joins TRBV4-3 and TRBJ2-2; tentatively, D is TRBD1 (6 bases). Trimming took 1 base from V and 1 from J, leaving 10 bases between them. Germline assignment: CDR1 LGHNA and CDR2 YSLEER. The CDR3 extends over 16 amino acids.

CDR3: CASSWQRNTEAFF. The CDR3 DNA sequence: TGTGCCAGCAGCTGGCAGCGGAACACTGAAGCTTTCTTT. The V and J genes are TRBV7-9 and TRBJ1-1; no firm D call. V shed 4 bases and J shed 1 base, with 7 bases lying between them. This CDR3 contains 13 residues. Germline V gene sequence: CDR1 SEHNR, CDR2 FQNEAQ (reference sequence).

The sample holds one count of this clone. This chain links TRBV11-2 with TRBJ2-3; 8 bases are shared with TRBD2. V lost 5 bases, J lost 2 bases, and 9 bases stayed unmatched. This CDR3 is 16 amino acids long. From germline, CDR1 is SGHAT and CDR2 FQNNGV. CDR3 protein: CASSLAGGSSTDTQYF. The DNA for the CDR3 is TGTGCCAGCAGCCTCGCGGGGGGATCCTCCACAGATACGCAGTATTTT.

This clone has a single count. The chain joins TRBV18 to TRBJ1-2; D not certain. Germline CDR1 is KGHSH and CDR2 is LQKENI. The CDR3 is 14 residues long. With 3 bases removed from V and 8 bases from J, the gap between germline ends came to 16 bases. Here the CDR3 reads CASSPERESSGYTF. The DNA of the CDR3 is TGTGCCAGCTCACCGGAGAGGGAGTCTAGCGGCTACACCTTC.

The V gene is TRBV10-3, the J gene TRBJ2-5; possibly TRBD1 for D (5 bases). Germline V gene sequence: CDR1 ENHRY, CDR2 SYGVKD. The CDR3 covers 14 residues. V was cut by 1 base and J by 3 bases, with 9 bases left in between. As DNA, the CDR3 is TGTGCCATCAGTGAGTTGGACATAAAAGAGACCCAGTACTTC. It yields the protein CAISELDIKETQYF.

This clone appeared a few times. The V gene is TRBV4-3, the J gene TRBJ1-2, with 10 positions matching TRBD1. V trimming: 3 bases; J trimming: 7 bases; junction bases outside the gene matches: 17. CDR1 LGHNA and CDR2 YSLEER come from the germline V gene. CDR3 length: 18 amino acids. The CDR3 nucleotides are TGCGCCAGCAGCCAGACAGGGACAGGGGCCATCCTAGGCAGTGGCTACACCTTC. Translation: CASSQTGTGAILGSGYTF.

The rearrangement links TRBV7-8 to TRBJ1-5; 10 nucleotides align to TRBD1. The V and J ends lost 5 bases and 7 bases, in that order; junction bases with no gene match: 11. Per the germline V gene, CDR1 is SGHVS and CDR2 is FQNEAQ. The CDR3 covers 16 residues. The chain's CDR3 is CASSKGQGEGNQPQHF. The CDR3 nucleotides read TGTGCCAGCAGCAAAGGACAGGGGGAGGGGAACCAGCCCCAGCATTTT.

A few counts support this clone. The gene calls are TRBV2 and TRBJ1-2; no definite D call. The CDR3 covers 12 residues. Germline CDR1 and CDR2: SNHLY and FYNNEI. V shed 7 bases and J shed 6 bases, with 12 bases lying between them. The CDR3 is CASKGGGDGYTF. In DNA, the CDR3 is TGTGCCAGCAAGGGTGGAGGCGATGGCTACACCTTC.

This clone was observed a handful of times. The gene calls are TRBV6-5 and TRBJ2-5; 7 nucleotides agree with TRBD2. Trimming removed 5 bases from V and 2 bases from J; junction bases left unmatched: 5. The CDR3 length is 14 residues. Looked up from germline, CDR1 is MNHEY and CDR2 is SVGAGI. CDR3 in DNA: TGTGCCAGCAGTGGGGGGGGTGGGCAAGAGACCCAGTACTTC. Translated, it gives CASSGGGGQETQYF.